This T cell receptor (beta chain) was found in a study of blood T cell repertoires in COVID-19. Study background: From the United States, Italy and Spain came samples of acute and convalescent COVID-19. In each case, the material was cDNA or gDNA derived from T cells, B-cell-depleted T cells, or PBMCs.

Authors' methods: Using reference gene primer amplification, nucleated cell counts were estimated. Sequencing was performed with immunoSEQ multiplex PCR; in TCRdb, only in-frame clones are kept and a portion is missing. For V, J and clone size, that table is used; D and trimming come from the DNA. The table has fewer than 250,000 clones, around nine tenths seen once. V lost 4 bases and J 2 bases, leaving 14 bases between the germline ends. The CDR3 sequence is 15 residues long. The germline V gene encodes CDR1 SNHLY and CDR2 FYNNEI. This clone was detected only a few times. The sequence derives from a man aged 55 to 70 with acute or convalescent COVID-19. The chain has TRBV2 and TRBJ1-1, with D tentatively TRBD1 (6 bases). Sequencing used peripheral blood. CDR3 bases: TGTGCCAGCAGTGTAGTCGGACAGCCAAACACTGAAGCTTTCTTT. Translation gives CASSVVGQPNTEAFF.